This T cell receptor beta chain emerged from a study of lymphopenia after photon versus proton radiotherapy (dated by TCRdb to the late 2010s). Concerning the study at large: Photon and proton radiation therapy were compared by the study for their immunological effects in patients with gastrointestinal tumors who developed high-grade lymphopenia. A cohort of roughly 18 patients with gastrointestinal tumors who received either photon or proton therapy and subsequently developed lymphopenia was included. The goal of the study was to characterize the differences between the two radiation modalities in how they affect the immune system.

The method behind the library was the immunoSEQ multiplex PCR assay. T cell repertoires were profiled with deep sequencing of rearranged TCR beta loci together with multiparametric flow cytometry. This immuneACCESS table, as held by TCRdb, lists in-frame sequences with V and J called but not all clones. Of the missing ones, under half trace to an unresolved V gene in checked studies; the others have no known cause. The sample contains more than 45,000 clones, roughly 90% of them found a single time. Around 17% of the sample is taken by the ten largest. V loses 0 bases, J loses 3 bases, and the germline ends lie 6 bases apart. CDR1 and CDR2 are drawn from the germline V gene: SGHRS, YFSETQ. Including the terminal cysteine and phenylalanine, the CDR3 comprises 13 residues. The DNA shown is the 39-base CDR3, in frame from base 1. The paper's findings and limits, for the study overall: Relative stability during treatment was observed in proton-treated patients, whereas loss of naive T cells and TCR diversity and gain of effector/memory populations were observed in photon-treated patients. Among patients across the cohort who died, overall survival time showed an inverse correlation with a larger post-nadir drop in TCR diversity. The survival association was assessed only in patients who died, and the authors presented better survival with proton therapy as a possibility rather than a demonstrated result. After the lymphocyte count nadir, oligoclonal expansion, especially of CD8+ Temra cells, was observed in photon-treated repertoires, and the drop in diversity was driven by this expansion.

The sample holds one count of this clone. Which antigen it targets is not known. Per-base quality was not reported, and no clone a single base away is much larger than it. Recombination joined TRBV5-1 with TRBJ2-5; the D region possibly corresponds to TRBD1 (6 bases align). The sequences come from peripheral blood, collected from a patient treated with photon-based radiotherapy. This receptor was obtained from a middle-aged woman with cholangiocarcinoma. CDR3 region: CASSLGQEETQYF. The nucleotide sequence is given as TGCGCCAGCAGCTTGGGACAGGAAGAGACCCAGTACTTC.